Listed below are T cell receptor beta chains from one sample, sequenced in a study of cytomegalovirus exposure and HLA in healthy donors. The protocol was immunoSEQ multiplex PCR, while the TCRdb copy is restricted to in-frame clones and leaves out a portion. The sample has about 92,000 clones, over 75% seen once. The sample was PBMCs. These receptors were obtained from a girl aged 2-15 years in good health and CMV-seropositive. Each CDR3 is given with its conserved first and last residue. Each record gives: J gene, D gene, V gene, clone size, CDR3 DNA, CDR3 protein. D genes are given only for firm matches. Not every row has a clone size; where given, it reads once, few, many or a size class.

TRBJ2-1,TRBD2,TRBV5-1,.,TGCGCCACCAGAACTAGCGGTGCCTCCTACAATGAGCAGTTCTTC,CATRTSGASYNEQFF
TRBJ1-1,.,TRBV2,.,TGTGCCAGCAGTCGCGGGACGACTCACACTGAAGCTTTCTTT,CASSRGTTHTEAFF
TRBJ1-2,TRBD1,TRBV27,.,TGTGCCAGCAGTCCTCGACAGGGCAACTATGGCTACACCTTC,CASSPRQGNYGYTF
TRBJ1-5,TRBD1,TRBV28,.,TGTGCCAGCAGTCAACTTGGGACAGGGACCCTAAAAGGGAGGCCCCAGCATTTT,CASSQLGTGTLKGRPQHF
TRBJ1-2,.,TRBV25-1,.,TGTGCCAGCAGTGAGGTGACGGGGGTGTATGGCTACACCTTC,CASSEVTGVYGYTF
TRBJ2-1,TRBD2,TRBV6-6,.,TGTGCCAGCATCGTAGGGACTAGCGGGATCTATGAGCAGTTCTTC,CASIVGTSGIYEQFF
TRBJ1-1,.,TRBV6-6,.,TGTGCCAGCAGTTACCGACAGACAGGCTTGAACACTGAAGCTTTCTTT,CASSYRQTGLNTEAFF
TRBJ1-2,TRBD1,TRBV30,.,TGTGCCTGGCTTAAGCTCAGGACAGGGAAAAACTATGGCTACACCTTC,CAWLKLRTGKNYGYTF
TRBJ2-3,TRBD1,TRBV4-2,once,TGTGCCAGCAGCCAAACGGGACAGACGTCGGGGCCAGATACGCAGTATTTT,CASSQTGQTSGPDTQYF
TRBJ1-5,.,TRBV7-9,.,TGTGCCAGCAGCTTAGGGTCAGGAGGGAGCAATCAGCCCCAGCATTTT,CASSLGSGGSNQPQHF
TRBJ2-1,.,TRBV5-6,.,TGTGCCAGCAGCTTGGGCGAAATTGGACTGGGCAATGAGCAGTTCTTC,CASSLGEIGLGNEQFF
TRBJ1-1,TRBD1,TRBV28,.,TGTGCCAGCAGTTTACTGACAGGGCGAGGTAGCACTGAAGCTTTCTTT,CASSLLTGRGSTEAFF
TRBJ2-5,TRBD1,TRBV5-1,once,TGCGCCAGCAGCTTGGAGGGACAGGGACAAGAGACCCAGTACTTC,CASSLEGQGQETQYF
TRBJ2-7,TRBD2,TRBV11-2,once,TGTGCCAGCAGCCAACTAGCGGGAGTGGGTGGCGAGCAGTACTTC,CASSQLAGVGGEQYF
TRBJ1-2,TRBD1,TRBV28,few,TGTGCCAGCAGTTTAAGTGATCGGGACAGGGGAATCCCTAACTATGGCTACACCTTC,CASSLSDRDRGIPNYGYTF
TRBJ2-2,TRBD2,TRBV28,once,TGTGCCAGCAGTTACAGCGGGAGTGGCATCGGGGAGCTGTTTTTT,CASSYSGSGIGELFF
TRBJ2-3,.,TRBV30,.,TGTGCCTGGAGTGTAATGGCCCCGTTTTCCACAGATACGCAGTATTTT,CAWSVMAPFSTDTQYF
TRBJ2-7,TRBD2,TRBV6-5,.,TGTGCCAGCAGTTACTCTGTGGCGGGAGGTCCTTGGGAGCAGTACTTC,CASSYSVAGGPWEQYF
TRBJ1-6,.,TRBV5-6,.,TGTGCCAGCAGCTTTGGGAGAAGGAACTCACCCCTCCACTTT,CASSFGRRNSPLHF
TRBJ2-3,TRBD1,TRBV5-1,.,TGCGCCAGCAGCGTTCTGGGACAGGGGGCAGATACGCAGTATTTT,CASSVLGQGADTQYF
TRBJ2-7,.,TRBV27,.,TGTGCCAGCAGTTCCCCAACCTACGAGCAGTACTTC,CASSSPTYEQYF
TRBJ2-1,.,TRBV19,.,TGTGCCAGTAGTATAGGGAACGGGAATGAGCAGTTCTTC,CASSIGNGNEQFF
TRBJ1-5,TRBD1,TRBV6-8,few,TGTGCCAGCAGCTTAGACAGGGGAGGAGATCAGCCCCAGCATTTT,CASSLDRGGDQPQHF
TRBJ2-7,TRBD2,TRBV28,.,TGTGCCAGCAGTTGGCCGTTAGCGGGGAACCACGAGCAGTACTTC,CASSWPLAGNHEQYF
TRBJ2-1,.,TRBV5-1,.,TGCGCCAGCAGCTTGTCTCTAGCTGGCAATGAGCAGTTCTTC,CASSLSLAGNEQFF
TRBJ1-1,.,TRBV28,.,TGTGCCAGCAGTCCCCGGTTCCAACCCGAAGCTTTCTTT,CASSPRFQPEAFF
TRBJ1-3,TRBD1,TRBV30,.,TGTGCCTGGAGCTCAGGGACAGGGACATCTGGAAACACCATATATTTT,CAWSSGTGTSGNTIYF
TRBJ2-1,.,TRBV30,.,TGTGCCTGGAAAGGGGGTGAGCAGTTCTTC,CAWKGGEQFF
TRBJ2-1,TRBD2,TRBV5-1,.,TGCGCCAGCAGCTTGGCCCCAGCGGGAGGGAATGAGCAGTTCTTC,CASSLAPAGGNEQFF
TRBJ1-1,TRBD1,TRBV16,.,TGTGCCAGCAGCTTGACAGGGGTCGGCACTGAAGCTTTCTTT,CASSLTGVGTEAFF
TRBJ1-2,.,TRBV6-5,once,TGTGCCAGCAGGCCCGGGGGTGCGCGGGGCTACACCTTC,CASRPGGARGYTF
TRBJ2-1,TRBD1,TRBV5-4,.,TGTGCCAGCAGCAGTAGGGGACAGGGCTCCTACAATGAGCAGTTCTTC,CASSSRGQGSYNEQFF
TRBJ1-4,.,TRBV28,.,TGTGCCAGCAGTACCTCCCTATCAACTAATGAAAAACTGTTTTTT,CASSTSLSTNEKLFF
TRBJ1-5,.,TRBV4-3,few,TGCGCCAGCAGCCAAGATCCTGGGCGGGCCCAGCATTTT,CASSQDPGRAQHF
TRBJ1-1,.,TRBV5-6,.,TGTGCCAGCAGTCAGGGGAGAAACACTGAAGCTTTCTTT,CASSQGRNTEAFF
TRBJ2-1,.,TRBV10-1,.,TGCGCCATATCGTGTAATGAGCAGTTCTTC,CAISCNEQFF
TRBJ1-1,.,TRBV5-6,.,TGTGCCAGCAGCGGAAACAGGGTTAGGGACACTGAAGCTTTCTTT,CASSGNRVRDTEAFF
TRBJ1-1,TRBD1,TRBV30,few,TGTGCCTTAGGGACAGGGAACACTGAAGCTTTCTTT,CALGTGNTEAFF
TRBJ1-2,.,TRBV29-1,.,TGCAGCGTCGAGCCAGTGGAGCTTGGCTACACCTTC,CSVEPVELGYTF
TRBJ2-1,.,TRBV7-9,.,TGTGCCAGCAGCTCCATGGGGGGAGTCTCCTACAATGAGCAGTTCTTC,CASSSMGGVSYNEQFF
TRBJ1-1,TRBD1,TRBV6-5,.,TGTGCCAGCAATCCGGACAGGGTAGGGAACACTGAAGCTTTCTTT,CASNPDRVGNTEAFF
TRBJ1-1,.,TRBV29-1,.,TGCAGCGTTGAAGATCCGGCAGGGCTCACTGAAGCTTTCTTT,CSVEDPAGLTEAFF
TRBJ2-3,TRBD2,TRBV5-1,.,TGCGCCAGCAGCCGGACTAGCGAAGATACGCAGTATTTT,CASSRTSEDTQYF
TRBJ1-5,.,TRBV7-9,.,TGTGCCAGCAGCTTAGCCAGGGATCAGCCCCAGCATTTT,CASSLARDQPQHF
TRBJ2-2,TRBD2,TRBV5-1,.,TGCGCCAGCAGCTTCGGTACTAGCGGGGTAAACACCGGGGAGCTGTTTTTT,CASSFGTSGVNTGELFF
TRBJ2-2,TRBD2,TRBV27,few,TGTGCCAGCAGTACCGGGAGGACCGGGGAGCTGTTTTTT,CASSTGRTGELFF
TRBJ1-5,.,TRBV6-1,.,TGTGCCAGCAGTGATTCCACGGGACACGGCCGATATTTT,CASSDSTGHGRYF
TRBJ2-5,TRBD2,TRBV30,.,TGTGCCTGGAGAGCCGGGACTAGCGGGAAAGAGACCCAGTACTTC,CAWRAGTSGKETQYF
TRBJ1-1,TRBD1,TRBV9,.,TGTGCCAGCAGCGCCGCCGGGGCAGGGGGCGCGAGGACTGAAGCTTTCTTT,CASSAAGAGGARTEAFF